This T cell receptor (beta chain) derives from a study of blood T cell repertoires in COVID-19 (TCRdb year 2020). As for the study more broadly: The collaborator samples originated in the United States, Italy and Spain and spanned the acute and convalescent phases of COVID-19. The prospective study material was composed of cDNA or gDNA derived from T cells, B-cell-depleted T cells, or PBMCs. Deeply sampled blood TCRbeta repertoires from subjects exposed to, actively infected with, or recovered from COVID-19 were included in the dataset. The repertoires were made available in a free public database intended to serve as a resource for research on the immune response to SARS-CoV-2. The samples were drawn from the first 160 participants of the ongoing ImmuneRACE study and from some 1,300 subjects provided by 6 global collaborators. A de-identified subject ID, COVID-19 status, age in years and sex were almost always included in the sample metadata. Where HLA class I and class II types were available, the types were taken from metadata supplied by the sample provider, not from assay-based typing. Summary of the overall study and its limitations: The amount of clinical and demographic metadata varied by source and participant and was provided uncurated.

About this clone itself: The clone's antigen remains unknown. Nothing much larger sits one base from this clone, and base qualities are not available.

TCRbeta CDR3 regions were amplified from genomic DNA using the immunoSEQ Assay, a bias-controlled multiplex PCR. In the authors' own workflow: Nucleated cell counts per sample were estimated from amplification of reference gene primers within the assay. To quantify the absolute abundance of each unique TCRbeta CDR3 rearrangement, sequence reads were collapsed and filtered. For each sample, productive Simpson clonality was calculated as the square root of Simpson's diversity index over productive rearrangements. Imported from immuneACCESS, the table was reduced by TCRdb to in-frame sequences with V and J called. These copies leave out some clones; in studies compared against another copy, an unresolved V gene accounts for under half, and the cause of the remainder is not known. V, J and clone size are those of that table, while D and trimming were read from the DNA. Counted in this sample were around 190,000 clones; under 80% of them appeared once. Together, the top ten hold around 12% of the sample.

Collaborating institutions collected whole blood in K2EDTA tubes following their own protocols. For TCRbeta analysis, collaborators shipped samples in one of three forms: frozen whole blood, isolated PBMCs, or DNA extracted from either of those sample types. A distance of 11 bases separates the germline ends of V and J, which lose 8 bases and 1 base respectively. The CDR1 and CDR2 encoded by the germline V gene are MNHEY and SVGAGI. From the cysteine up to the phenylalanine, the CDR3 has a length of 13 residues. CDR3 DNA only is kept here, 39 bases in frame from base 1. The origin of this receptor is a woman aged 45-60 years with acute or convalescent COVID-19. Specimen: peripheral blood. This chain joins TRBV6-5 to TRBJ1-1; a tentative D call is TRBD1 (5 bases match). The CDR3 loop reads CASRLQANTEAFF. The sequence in DNA is TGTGCCAGCCGCTTACAGGCGAACACTGAAGCTTTCTTT.